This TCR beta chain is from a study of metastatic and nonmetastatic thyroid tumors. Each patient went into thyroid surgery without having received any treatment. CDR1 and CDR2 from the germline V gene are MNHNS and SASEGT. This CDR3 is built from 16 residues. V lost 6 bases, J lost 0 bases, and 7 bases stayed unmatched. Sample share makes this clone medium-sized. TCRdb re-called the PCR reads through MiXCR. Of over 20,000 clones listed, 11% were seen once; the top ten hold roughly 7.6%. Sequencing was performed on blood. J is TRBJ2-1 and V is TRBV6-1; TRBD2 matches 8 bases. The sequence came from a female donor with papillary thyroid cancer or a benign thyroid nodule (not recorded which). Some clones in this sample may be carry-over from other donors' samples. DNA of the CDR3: TGTGCCAGCAGAAGCGGGAGCCCGAGCTCCTACAATGAGCAGTTCTTC. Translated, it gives CASRSGSPSSYNEQFF.